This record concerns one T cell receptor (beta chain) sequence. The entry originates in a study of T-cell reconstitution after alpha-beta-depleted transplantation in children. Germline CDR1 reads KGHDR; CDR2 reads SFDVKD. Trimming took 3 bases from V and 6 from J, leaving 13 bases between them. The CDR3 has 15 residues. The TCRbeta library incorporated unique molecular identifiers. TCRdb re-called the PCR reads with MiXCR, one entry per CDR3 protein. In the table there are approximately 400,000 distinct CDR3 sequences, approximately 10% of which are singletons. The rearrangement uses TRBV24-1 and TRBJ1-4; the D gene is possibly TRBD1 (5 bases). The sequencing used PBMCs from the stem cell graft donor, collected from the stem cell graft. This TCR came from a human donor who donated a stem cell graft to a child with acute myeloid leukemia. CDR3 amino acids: CATSDGREGDEKLFF. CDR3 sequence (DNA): TGTGCCACCAGTGATGGTAGGGAAGGGGATGAAAAACTGTTTTTT.